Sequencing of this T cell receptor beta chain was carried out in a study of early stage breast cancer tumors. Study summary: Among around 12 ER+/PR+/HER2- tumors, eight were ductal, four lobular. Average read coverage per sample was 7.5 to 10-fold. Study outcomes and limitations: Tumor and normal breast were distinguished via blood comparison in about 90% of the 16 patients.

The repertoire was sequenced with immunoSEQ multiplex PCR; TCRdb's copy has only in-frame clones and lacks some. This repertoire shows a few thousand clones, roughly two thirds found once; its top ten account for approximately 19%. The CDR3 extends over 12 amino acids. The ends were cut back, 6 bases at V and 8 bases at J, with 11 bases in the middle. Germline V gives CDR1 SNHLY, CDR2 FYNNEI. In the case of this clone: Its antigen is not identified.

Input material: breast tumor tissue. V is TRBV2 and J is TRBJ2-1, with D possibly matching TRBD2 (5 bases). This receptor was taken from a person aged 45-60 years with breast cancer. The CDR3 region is CASRLLVDEQFF. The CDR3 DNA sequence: TGTGCCAGCAGATTACTAGTGGATGAGCAGTTCTTC.